This is a list of T cell receptor beta chains from one sample in a study of blood T cells in healthy people across ages. One entry per CDR3 protein, called by TCRdb with MiXCR from the 5' RACE reads. The sample carries just under 550,000 distinct CDR3 sequences, approximately 25% recorded once. The sample was also linked to a second study, of T cells of mothers and their children.

Input material: blood. The receptor set was obtained from a boy younger than 18 in good health. CDR3s include the opening cysteine and the closing phenylalanine or tryptophan. Fields, in order: CDR3 length, D gene, clone size, J gene, V gene, CDR3 protein, CDR3 DNA. D genes are given only for firm matches. Only some rows state a clone size, as once, few, many or a class for expanded clones.

>12|-|-|TRBJ1-2|TRBV20-1
CSAGRKNYGYTF
TGCAGTGCTGGCAGGAAAAACTATGGCTACACCTTC
>14|TRBD1|-|TRBJ2-3|TRBV20-1
CRTGPGQTTDTQYF
TGCAGAACCGGTCCGGGACAGACCACAGATACGCAGTATTTT
>15|TRBD1|-|TRBJ2-1|TRBV7-3
CASSQGQRLNNEQFF
TGTGCCAGCAGCCAGGGACAGCGATTAAACAATGAGCAGTTCTTC
>15|-|-|TRBJ1-2|TRBV5-1
CASSPEGGPGYGYTF
TGCGCCAGCAGCCCGGAAGGGGGGCCGGGCTATGGCTACACCTTC
>16|-|-|TRBJ2-5|TRBV29-1
CSVDSPTAPYQETQYF
TGCAGCGTAGACAGCCCGACAGCGCCGTATCAAGAGACCCAGTACTTC
>16|-|-|TRBJ2-5|TRBV7-2
CASSLAVGQSQETQYF
TGTGCCAGCAGCTTAGCGGTCGGACAGTCCCAAGAGACCCAGTACTTC
>15|TRBD2|many|TRBJ2-1|TRBV14
CASSASGTSYNEQFF
TGTGCCAGCAGTGCTAGCGGTACCTCCTACAATGAGCAGTTCTTC
>15|TRBD2|few|TRBJ2-1|TRBV4-3
CASSRTSGRYGEQFF
TGCGCCAGCTCCCGGACTAGCGGGAGATATGGGGAGCAGTTCTTC
>16|-|many|TRBJ2-2|TRBV2
CASSDEPYEITGELFF
TGTGCCAGCAGTGATGAGCCGTATGAAATCACCGGGGAGCTGTTTTTT
>13|TRBD2|few|TRBJ2-7|TRBV7-2
CASRTGGGSEQYF
TGTGCCAGCAGAACCGGGGGAGGGAGCGAGCAGTACTTC
>16|-|many|TRBJ2-5|TRBV7-2
CASRLLGSLAQETQYF
TGTGCCAGCAGATTACTAGGGTCTCTCGCCCAAGAGACCCAGTACTTC
>14|TRBD1|-|TRBJ1-1|TRBV20-1
CSARGPGQEVEAFF
TGCAGTGCTAGAGGCCCGGGACAGGAGGTCGAAGCTTTCTTT
>13|-|many|TRBJ2-5|TRBV27
CASSLDPRGTQYF
TGTGCCAGCAGTTTAGACCCGCGAGGGACCCAGTACTTC
>12|TRBD2|few|TRBJ2-3|TRBV7-9
CASSFPRGVQYF
TGTGCCAGCAGCTTTCCGCGGGGGGTACAGTATTTT
>19|-|few|TRBJ2-1|TRBV4-1
CASRNRWGRDGPSYNEQFF
TGCGCCAGCAGAAACAGATGGGGCCGGGACGGGCCCTCCTACAATGAGCAGTTCTTC